These 19 T cell receptor beta chains originate from one sample sequenced in a study of CD8+ T cells in alopecia areata. Reverse transcribed after extraction, RNA yielded cDNA as the sequencing template. This table comes from immunoSEQ multiplex PCR, and its TCRdb copy is limited to in-frame clones, with some not included. Of about 150,000 clones listed, 45% to 60% are singletons. The sample comprised CD4+ T cells sorted from blood. The origin of the receptors is a human donor with alopecia areata.

The CDR3 protein is CASCRDPLGGWNEQFF. CDR3 nucleotide sequence: TGTGCCAGCTGCCGGGATCCGCTTGGCGGGTGGAATGAGCAGTTCTTC. The chain recombines TRBV6-6 with TRBJ2-1, with D possibly being TRBD2 (5 bases). The length of the CDR3 is 16 residues. The germline V gene encodes CDR1 MNHNY and CDR2 SVGAGI (reference sequence). V was cut by 8 bases and J by 7 bases, with 24 bases left in between.

In this sample, this clone turned up once. This chain joins TRBV5-1 and TRBJ2-1; 9 bases map to TRBD2. Trimming removed 0 bases from V and 5 bases from J; junction bases left unmatched: 3. The CDR3 has 15 residues. Germline V gene lookup returns CDR1 SGHRS and CDR2 YFSETQ. Written as DNA, the CDR3 is TGCGCCAGCAGCTTGGGGCGGGAGGGAAACAATGAGCAGTTCTTC. This sequence encodes CASSLGREGNNEQFF. The variable domain in full, completed from reference TRBV5-1 and TRBJ2-1, reads KAGVTQTPRYLIKTRGQQVTLSCSPISGHRSVSWYQQTPGQGLQFLFEYFSETQRNKGNFPGRFSGRQFSNSRSEMNVSTLELGDSALYLCASSLGREGNNEQFFGPGTRLTVL.

V is TRBV12-5 and J is TRBJ2-7, with 11 bases matching TRBD1. The CDR3 runs 15 residues. The V and J ends lost 5 bases and 7 bases, in that order; junction bases with no gene match: 10. Looked up from germline, CDR1 is LGHNT and CDR2 is FRNRAP. The CDR3 nucleotides read TGTGCTAGTGGTGGGGACAGGGGGGAAATGTATGAGCAGTACTTC. This translates into CASGGDRGEMYEQYF.

To note about this clone: Other DNA variants within this sample encode the same CDR3. The V and J genes are TRBV30 and TRBJ2-7; the D is unclear. CDR3 length: 11 residues. V lost 0 bases and J lost 3, with 3 bases in between. Germline V gives CDR1 GTSNPN, CDR2 SVGIG (reference sequence). As DNA, the CDR3 is TGTGCCTGGAGTGTACTCTACGAGCAGTACTTC. Translation gives CAWSVLYEQYF.

The chain recombines TRBV27 with TRBJ2-1; tentatively, D is TRBD2 (6 bases). The length of the CDR3 is 15 residues. The ends were cut back, 5 bases at V and 6 bases at J, with 17 bases in the middle. Germline CDR1 and CDR2: MNHEY and SMNVEV (reference sequence). In DNA, the CDR3 is TGTGCCAGCAGTCTACGGGGGTCGGAGGGCAATGAGCAGTTCTTC. Translating it yields CASSLRGSEGNEQFF.

This clone has a handful of counts. The J gene is TRBJ2-3, the V gene TRBV14; D is unclear. The germline gives CDR1 SGHDN, CDR2 FVKESK. Between the trimmed V and J ends, which lost 4 bases and 2 bases, there was a span of 4 bases. This CDR3 has 12 residues. This CDR3 reads CASSPNTDTQYF. The CDR3 DNA reads TGTGCCAGCAGCCCCAACACAGATACGCAGTATTTT. Looking up the rest from reference TRBV14 and TRBJ2-3 gives the full variable domain: EAGVTQFPSHSVIEKGQTVTLRCDPISGHDNLYWYRRVMGKEIKFLLHFVKESKQDESGMPNNRFLAERTGGTYSTLKVQPAELEDSGVYFCASSPNTDTQYFGPGTRLTVL.

DNA for the CDR3: TGTGCCAGCAGCTTAGGGCTAGCGGTTCGCCAAGAGACCCAGTACTTC. Translated: CASSLGLAVRQETQYF. The chain combines TRBV5-6 with TRBJ2-5; TRBD2 matches 7 bases. The trim removed 2 bases at V and 1 base at J, leaving 8 bases unmatched. Germline-derived CDR1 and CDR2 are SGHDT and YYEEEE. This CDR3 has 16 residues. Based on the CDR3 plus reference TRBV5-6 and TRBJ2-5, the full variable domain is DAGVTQSPTHLIKTRGQQVTLRCSPKSGHDTVSWYQQALGQGPQFIFQYYEEEERQRGNFPDRFSGHQFPNYSSELNVNALLLGDSALYLCASSLGLAVRQETQYFGPGTRLLVL.

This clone was picked up a small number of times. This chain uses TRBV7-9 with TRBJ1-2; D is undetermined. CDR3 length: 13 amino acids. Germline V lookup: CDR1 SEHNR, CDR2 FQNEAQ (reference sequence). The V end lost 2 bases, the J end lost 0 bases, and 4 bases lay between the germline ends. The CDR3 spells CASSLQANYGYTF. The CDR3 DNA reads as TGTGCCAGCAGCTTACAGGCTAACTATGGCTACACCTTC.

This chain links TRBV9 with TRBJ2-3; 11 nucleotides line up with TRBD2. The germline V gene has CDR1 SGDLS and CDR2 YYNGEE. This CDR3 is built from 15 residues. After removal of 0 bases from V and 7 bases from J, the junction contained 4 bases not matched to a gene. CDR3: CASSVVASGRNTQYF. Here the CDR3 DNA reads TGTGCCAGCAGCGTAGTGGCTAGCGGGAGGAATACGCAGTATTTT.

The genes are TRBV29-1 and TRBJ2-1; tentatively, D is TRBD1 or TRBD2 (5 bases each). The CDR3 runs to 15 residues. In germline, CDR1 is SQVTM, CDR2 ANQGSEA. Deletions cut 4 bases from V and 6 bases from J, with 19 bases between. CDR3 protein: CSVGRGPMGSNEQFF. CDR3 sequence (DNA): TGCAGCGTTGGCCGGGGACCTATGGGATCCAATGAGCAGTTCTTC.

This chain joins TRBV29-1 and TRBJ2-3; TRBD2 matches at 9 bases. V dropped 4 bases and J dropped 4; count of bases not matched to a gene: 3. The length of the CDR3 is 13 residues. Germline V gives CDR1 SQVTM, CDR2 ANQGSEA. CDR3 in amino acids: CSVVIAGADTQYF. CDR3 DNA: TGCAGCGTTGTTATAGCGGGAGCAGATACGCAGTATTTT.

This clone was detected only a few times. The genes are TRBV19 and TRBJ2-6, with no clear D. CDR1 is LNHDA, CDR2 SQIVND, per germline (reference sequence). The V end lost 7 bases, the J end lost 1 base, and 5 bases lay between the germline ends. The CDR3 extends over 13 amino acids. The CDR3 loop is CASMGSGANVLTF. The CDR3 nucleotides are TGTGCCAGTATGGGGTCTGGGGCCAACGTCCTGACTTTC.

The V and J genes are TRBV28 and TRBJ1-4; TRBD1 might be the D (5 bases). Trimming removed 0 bases from V and 8 bases from J, with 7 bases in between. There are 13 residues in the CDR3. Germline V lookup: CDR1 MDHEN, CDR2 SYDVKM. DNA of the CDR3: TGTGCCAGCAGTTTATGGGGGGACGAAAAACTGTTTTTT. This sequence encodes CASSLWGDEKLFF.

This chain links TRBV6-5 with TRBJ2-4; possible D gene TRBD1, 6 bases. The CDR3 is 14 residues long. Per the germline V gene, CDR1 is MNHEY and CDR2 is SVGAGI. The V end lost 6 bases, the J end lost 6 bases, and 15 bases lay between the germline ends. Here the CDR3 reads CASSPPLDRNIQYF. The CDR3 DNA reads TGTGCCAGCAGCCCCCCCCTGGACAGAAACATTCAGTACTTC.

In this sample, this clone turned up a few times. The chain has TRBV29-1 and TRBJ1-2; D perhaps matches TRBD1 (5 bases). This CDR3 has 12 residues. The V end was cut by 6 bases, the J end by 3 bases, with 11 bases between. Germline CDR1 SQVTM, CDR2 ANQGSEA. The CDR3 DNA sequence: TGCAGCGTCTATCCGGGGGACTATGGCTACACCTTC. It yields the protein CSVYPGDYGYTF. The full variable domain, rest sourced from reference TRBV29-1 and TRBJ1-2, is SAVISQKPSRDICQRGTSLTIQCQVDSQVTMMFWYRQQPGQSLTLIATANQGSEATYESGFVIDKFPISRPNLTFSTLTVSNMSPEDSSIYLCSVYPGDYGYTFGSGTRLTVV.

The genes are TRBV5-1 and TRBJ1-4, with 7 bases matching TRBD1. The germline V gene encodes CDR1 SGHRS and CDR2 YFSETQ. CDR3 length equals 15 residues. V lost 0 bases and J lost 4; bases outside the gene matches: 3. The CDR3 DNA follows: TGCGCCAGCAGCTTGGCCGGGACAGATAATGAAAAACTGTTTTTT. This encodes CASSLAGTDNEKLFF.

This clone occurred once. The V call is TRBV7-9, the J call TRBJ1-2, with 9 bases identical to TRBD1. The J segment lost 0 bases and the V segment lost 4 bases, leaving 9 bases of the junction unmatched. The CDR3 is 17 amino acids. The germline V gene has CDR1 SEHNR and CDR2 FQNEAQ (reference sequence). The CDR3 sequence: CASSSSRDRVANYGYTF. The CDR3 DNA reads TGTGCCAGCAGCTCGTCCCGGGACAGGGTTGCTAACTATGGCTACACCTTC.

The rearrangement joins TRBV6-5 to TRBJ2-5, with D possibly being TRBD2 (6 bases). Germline assignment: CDR1 MNHEY and CDR2 SVGAGI. The CDR3 has 13 amino acids. V was cut by 5 bases and J by 4 bases, with 11 bases left in between. This CDR3 reads CASSQLARETQYF. The CDR3 DNA is TGTGCCAGCAGTCAACTAGCCCGAGAGACCCAGTACTTC.

This chain joins TRBV7-3 and TRBJ2-3; maybe TRBD2 (6 bases). CDR3 length: 14 residues. V lost 5 bases and J lost 4, with 13 bases in between. Germline CDR1 is SGHTA and CDR2 is FQGTGA. The CDR3 protein is CASSRGGYADTQYF. CDR3 DNA: TGTGCCAGCAGCCGAGGAGGGTACGCAGATACGCAGTATTTT.